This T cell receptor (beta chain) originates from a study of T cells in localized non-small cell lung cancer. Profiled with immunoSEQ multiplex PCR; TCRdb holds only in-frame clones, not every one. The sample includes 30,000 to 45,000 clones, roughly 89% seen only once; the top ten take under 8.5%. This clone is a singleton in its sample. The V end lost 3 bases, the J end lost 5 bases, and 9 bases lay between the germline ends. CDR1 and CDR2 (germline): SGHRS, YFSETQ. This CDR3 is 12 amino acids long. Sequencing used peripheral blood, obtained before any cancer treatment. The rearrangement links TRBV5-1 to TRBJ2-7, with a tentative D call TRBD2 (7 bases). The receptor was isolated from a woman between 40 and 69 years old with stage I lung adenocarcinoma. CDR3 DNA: TGCGCCAGCAGCTGGGAGGGGGACGAGCAGTACTTC. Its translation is CASSWEGDEQYF.